What follows describes a single T cell receptor beta chain. Its antigen specificity is not known. One base away there is no much larger clone; base qualities are not given. These data originate in a study of T cell responses to AZD1222 COVID-19 vaccine (dated by TCRdb to about 2021). In terms of the full investigation: TCR sequencing covered fewer than 250 trial participants: about 210 given two doses of AZD1222 and 26 given two doses of MenACWY control vaccine. Enrollment into the trials was organized by age into subgroups of 18-55, 56-69 and 70-plus years, and those subgroups contained approximately 150, 30 and 60 TCR-sequenced participants, respectively. General findings and caveats noted by the study authors: Most participants were white British and females outnumbered males, and the authors suggested that clonal diversity may have been underestimated. Reportedly, almost half of the unique spike-specific TCRs recognized epitopes lying outside the regions that are mutated in the B.1.351 and B.1.1.7 variants. Vaccine-associated CD4 TCRs spanned the whole spike protein, with dominant responses in regions 160-218 and 743-854. Because no day 14 peak-response samples were available, repertoires were characterized only after the peak T cell response. Conclusions about previously exposed vaccinees are limited because only six or seven AZD1222 recipients were SARS-CoV-2 seropositive at baseline. After two AZD1222 doses, both the breadth and the depth of spike-specific TCRs were significantly higher than at day 0 and than in MenACWY recipients. The 56-69-year group was small, and its depth increase did not reach significance, likely because of low power.

The CDR3 regions of human TCRbeta chains were analyzed by immunosequencing. Regarding the original processing steps: TCRs in the repertoires were matched against a reference library of SARS-CoV-2-specific TCRs that had been generated with the MIRA antigen-specificity platform. Breadth was defined as the fraction of unique TCRs that were SARS-CoV-2-associated. Depth was defined as the fraction of total T cells that were SARS-CoV-2-associated. Each spike-specific TCR was assigned to its reactive spike region and to a CD4 or CD8 class using the MIRA data. Log10-transformed breadth and depth values were compared by one-way ANOVA with Sidak's multiple comparisons tests. TCRdb's version of the immuneACCESS table is confined to in-frame rearrangements and falls short of the full clone set. An unresolved V gene accounts for under half of the shortfall where checked; the remainder is of unknown origin. The V and J calls and clone size come from that table; D and trimming were worked out from the DNA. Within this sample are about 110,000 clones, with about 90% of them counted one time only. 8% to 9.5% of the sample lies in the top ten.

The sample's time point label is to be understood as: about 28 days (+/-7) after the second vaccine dose. AZD1222 recipients whose second dose came at about 4 weeks and those whose second dose came at about 12 weeks were combined into one group, since spike-specific TCR depth and breadth did not differ between the two schedules. The vaccinee samples were drawn from two UK trials, COV001 and COV002, one of which was a single-blind randomized controlled phase 2/3 trial testing AZD1222 (ChAdOx1 nCoV-19) in healthy adults. For TCRbeta chain sequencing, PBMC samples were collected from trial participants at day 0 and at day 28 after the second dose. The V and J ends are trimmed by 3 bases and 4 bases, leaving 15 bases between them. The CDR3 covers 14 residues, taking in both the cysteine and the phenylalanine. CDR3 DNA is the only sequence kept; it has 42 bases, read in frame from the first base. CDR1 and CDR2 were assigned from the germline V gene as SQVTM and ANQGSEA.

The sequence links TRBV29-1 to TRBJ1-1, with a weak D call of TRBD1 (5 bases match). The clonotype comes from an adult who received the AZD1222 COVID-19 vaccine. This specimen consisted of peripheral blood, obtained 28 days after the second AZD1222 dose. CDR3 protein: CSVEGAQGRTEAFF. The bases read TGCAGCGTTGAGGGAGCTCAGGGTCGCACTGAAGCTTTCTTT.